Each of the 14 T cell receptor beta chains below was sequenced from the same sample in a study of memory CD4+ T cells and cytomegalovirus serostatus. Single viable CD3+CD4+CD8-CD45RO+ cells were sorted as the memory CD4+ T cells. Repertoires were generated with immunoSEQ multiplex PCR, while TCRdb's copy carries only in-frame clones and drops some. The top ten clones hold approximately 0.81% of a sample with roughly 64,000 clones, 75% to 80% of them seen once. The material sequenced was memory CD4+ T cells from blood. Receptors were obtained from an adult in good health and CMV-seronegative.

The J gene is TRBJ2-5, the V gene TRBV20-1; D not resolved. Between the trimmed V and J ends, which lost 6 bases and 0 bases, there was a span of 2 bases. The CDR3 is 10 residues long. Germline-derived CDR1 and CDR2 are DFQATT and SNEGSKA (reference sequence). The CDR3 protein is CSADQETQYF. The DNA for the CDR3 is TGCAGTGCAGACCAAGAGACCCAGTACTTC.

The chain joins TRBV19 to TRBJ1-5, with a weak D call TRBD1 (6 bases). Germline V gene data show CDR1 as LNHDA and CDR2 as SQIVND (reference sequence). V was cut by 3 bases and J by 9 bases, with 15 bases left in between. This CDR3 is built from 14 residues. The CDR3 reads CASSIGQLLVPQHF. In DNA, the CDR3 is TGTGCCAGTAGTATCGGACAGTTACTGGTGCCCCAGCATTTT.

J is TRBJ1-4 and V is TRBV10-3, with D possibly being TRBD1 (5 bases). The CDR3 has 17 amino acids. With 5 bases removed from V and 5 bases from J, the gap between germline ends came to 21 bases. The V gene's germline CDR1 is ENHRY and CDR2 SYGVKD. The CDR3 DNA follows: TGTGCCATCAGTACCGGGACCACCATCCAGTCCAATGAAAAACTGTTTTTT. This sequence encodes CAISTGTTIQSNEKLFF.

The rearrangement uses TRBV7-9 and TRBJ1-4, with 9 bases lining up with TRBD1. CDR3 length: 14 amino acids. Germline CDR1 reads SEHNR; CDR2 reads FQNEAQ (reference sequence). V shed 7 bases and J 5 bases; nucleotides not matched to a gene: 5. The CDR3 nucleotides read TGTGCCAGCACACGGGGACAGGGAAATGAAAAACTGTTTTTT. Its translation: CASTRGQGNEKLFF.

The rearrangement joins TRBV27 to TRBJ1-1, with 7 bases fitting TRBD1. Germline V gene lookup returns CDR1 MNHEY and CDR2 SMNVEV (reference sequence). This CDR3 has 14 amino acids. J lost 1 base, V lost 3 bases, and 2 bases had no gene match. CDR3 amino acids: CASSLGDRNTEAFF. The CDR3 nucleotides are TGTGCCAGCAGTTTGGGGGACAGGAACACTGAAGCTTTCTTT.

V usage is TRBV9 and J usage is TRBJ2-2, with D hard to call. Trimming took off 0 bases at V and 3 bases at J, with 9 bases between the two ends. The CDR3 runs 15 residues. The germline V gene encodes CDR1 SGDLS and CDR2 YYNGEE. DNA of the CDR3: TGTGCCAGCAGCGTAGTGGCAGGTGACACCGGGGAGCTGTTTTTT. Translated, it gives CASSVVAGDTGELFF.

The gene calls are TRBV5-1 and TRBJ1-4, with 7 bases that match TRBD1. Germline values: CDR1 SGHRS, CDR2 YFSETQ. This CDR3 region has 14 residues. After removal of 4 bases from V and 1 base from J, the junction contained 1 base not matched to a gene. The CDR3 region has the DNA TGCGCCAGCAGCCGACAGGGAACTAATGAAAAACTGTTTTTT. Translating gives CASSRQGTNEKLFF. Based on the CDR3 plus reference TRBV5-1 and TRBJ1-4, the full variable domain is KAGVTQTPRYLIKTRGQQVTLSCSPISGHRSVSWYQQTPGQGLQFLFEYFSETQRNKGNFPGRFSGRQFSNSRSEMNVSTLELGDSALYLCASSRQGTNEKLFFGSGTQLSVL.

V usage is TRBV11-2 and J usage is TRBJ2-5; unclear D gene. The germline V and J ends were trimmed by 0 bases and 2 bases, with 7 bases remaining between them. CDR3 size: 14 residues. Germline V gives CDR1 SGHAT, CDR2 FQNNGV. CDR3: CASSLDSGQETQYF. The CDR3 DNA is TGTGCCAGCAGCTTAGACTCCGGACAAGAGACCCAGTACTTC. The full variable domain, completed using reference TRBV11-2 and TRBJ2-5, is EAGVAQSPRYKIIEKRQSVAFWCNPISGHATLYWYQQILGQGPKLLIQFQNNGVVDDSQLPKDRFSAERLKGVDSTLKIQPAKLEDSAVYLCASSLDSGQETQYFGPGTRLLVL.

This chain connects TRBV7-3 to TRBJ1-5; D not certain. The CDR3 is made up of 16 amino acids. Deletions cut 1 base from V and 0 bases from J, with 10 bases between. Looked up from germline, CDR1 is SGHTA and CDR2 is FQGTGA. The CDR3 here is CASSLKRFYSNQPQHF. CDR3 nucleotide sequence: TGTGCCAGCAGCTTAAAGAGGTTCTATAGCAATCAGCCCCAGCATTTT.

This clone appeared a few times. V gene TRBV7-2 combines with J gene TRBJ1-5; 8 nucleotides match TRBD1. Trimming removed 5 bases from V and 5 bases from J; junction bases left unmatched: 2. Germline-derived CDR1 and CDR2 are SGHTA and FQGNSA. There are 13 residues in the CDR3. In DNA form, the CDR3 reads TGTGCCAGCAGCCTGGACAGGGATCAGCCCCAGCATTTT. Protein product: CASSLDRDQPQHF.

V and J are TRBV29-1 and TRBJ2-5; D might be TRBD1 or TRBD2, each matching 5 bases. Germline CDR1 is SQVTM and CDR2 is ANQGSEA. V lost 4 bases and J lost 5, with 14 bases in between. The CDR3 contains 13 residues. The CDR3 region is CSVVGRAGETQYF. CDR3 bases: TGCAGCGTTGTAGGCAGGGCGGGTGAGACCCAGTACTTC.

The chain combines TRBV7-2 with TRBJ1-1, with a possible D match to TRBD1 (6 bases). The CDR3 loop spans 14 amino acids. Germline loops: CDR1 SGHTA, CDR2 FQGNSA. With 1 base removed from V and 5 bases from J, the gap between germline ends came to 11 bases. The CDR3 coding sequence is TGTGCCAGCAGCTTAGGACAGGTCAATACTGAAGCTTTCTTT. Encoded protein: CASSLGQVNTEAFF.

The rearrangement joins TRBV19 to TRBJ2-7, with 14 positions matching TRBD2. Losses at the gene ends were 3 bases for V and 3 bases for J; bases not matched to a gene: 7. The CDR3 covers 17 residues. Germline CDR1 and CDR2: LNHDA and SQIVND (reference sequence). The CDR3 here is CASSIGTSGSFGYEQYF. As DNA, the CDR3 is TGTGCCAGTAGTATCGGGACTAGCGGGAGCTTCGGCTACGAGCAGTACTTC.

The V call is TRBV4-1, the J call TRBJ2-1; 7 bases match TRBD2. The CDR3 sequence is 19 residues long. Germline V gives CDR1 MGHRA, CDR2 YSYEKL. Trimming took 0 bases from V and 2 from J; bases not matched to a gene: 13. CDR3 residues: CASSQDGGPAGQAYNEQFF. The CDR3 DNA sequence: TGCGCCAGCAGCCAAGATGGTGGCCCAGCGGGGCAGGCCTACAATGAGCAGTTCTTC.